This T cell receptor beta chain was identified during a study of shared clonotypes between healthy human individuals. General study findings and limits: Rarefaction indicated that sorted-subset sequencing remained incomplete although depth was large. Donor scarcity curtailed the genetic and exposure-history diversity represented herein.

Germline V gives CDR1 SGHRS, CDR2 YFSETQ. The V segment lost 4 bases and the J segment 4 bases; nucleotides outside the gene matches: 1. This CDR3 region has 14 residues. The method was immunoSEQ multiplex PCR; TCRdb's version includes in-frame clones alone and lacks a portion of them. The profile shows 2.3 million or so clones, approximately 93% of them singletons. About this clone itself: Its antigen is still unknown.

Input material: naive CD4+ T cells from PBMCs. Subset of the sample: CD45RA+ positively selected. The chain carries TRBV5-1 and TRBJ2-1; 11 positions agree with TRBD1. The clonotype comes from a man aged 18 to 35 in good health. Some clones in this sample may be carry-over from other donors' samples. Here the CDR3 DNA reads TGCGCCAGCAGCCGGGACAGGGGGTACAATGAGCAGTTCTTC. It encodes CASSRDRGYNEQFF.